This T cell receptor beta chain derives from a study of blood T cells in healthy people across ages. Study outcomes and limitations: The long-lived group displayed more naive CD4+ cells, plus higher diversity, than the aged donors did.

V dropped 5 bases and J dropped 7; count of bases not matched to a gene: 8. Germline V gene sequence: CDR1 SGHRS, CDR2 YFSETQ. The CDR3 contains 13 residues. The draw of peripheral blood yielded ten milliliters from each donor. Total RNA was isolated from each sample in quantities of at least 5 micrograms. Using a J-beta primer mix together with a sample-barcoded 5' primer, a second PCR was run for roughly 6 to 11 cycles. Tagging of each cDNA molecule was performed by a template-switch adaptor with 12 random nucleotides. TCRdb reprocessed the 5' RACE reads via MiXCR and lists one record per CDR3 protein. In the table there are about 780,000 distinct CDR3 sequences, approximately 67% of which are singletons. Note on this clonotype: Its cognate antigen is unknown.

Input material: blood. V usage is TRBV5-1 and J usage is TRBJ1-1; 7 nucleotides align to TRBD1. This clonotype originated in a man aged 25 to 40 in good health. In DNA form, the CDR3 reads TGCGCCAGCAGTATCCAGGGGGATGGTGAAGCTTTCTTT. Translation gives CASSIQGDGEAFF. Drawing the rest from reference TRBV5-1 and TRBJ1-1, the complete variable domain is KAGVTQTPRYLIKTRGQQVTLSCSPISGHRSVSWYQQTPGQGLQFLFEYFSETQRNKGNFPGRFSGRQFSNSRSEMNVSTLELGDSALYLCASSIQGDGEAFFGQGTRLTVV.